The 30 T cell receptor beta chains below all came from one sample that was sequenced in a study of T cells expressing NK-cell markers. TCRdb reprocessed the 5' RACE reads, keeping one entry per CDR3 protein, no DNA. With 250,000 to 300,000 distinct CDR3 sequences in the sample, the ten largest clones hold 0.3% to 0.45%. The sequencing input was blood T cells: a sorted CD56 or NKG2C T cell subset, CD4+ or CD8+ T cells, or bulk PBMC T cells (not recorded which). These receptor sequences come from a man between 18 and 35 years old in good health.

The rearrangement uses TRBV12-5 and TRBJ2-1; TCRdb outputs TRBD2, but without DNA this stays unchecked. Germline values: CDR1 LGHNT, CDR2 FRNRAP. The CDR3 extends over 16 amino acids. The CDR3 loop reads CASGQGTSGNYNEQFF.

The chain has TRBV12-3 or TRBV12-4 and TRBJ2-7; the TCRdb call, TRBD1, lacks DNA for checking. CDR3 size: 14 residues. The CDR3 loop reads CASRAGVLSYEQYF.

V gene TRBV20-1 combines with J gene TRBJ1-3. Germline loops: CDR1 DFQATT, CDR2 SNEGSKA (reference sequence). The CDR3 covers 15 residues. The CDR3 spells CSARDGRRSGNTIYF.

J is TRBJ2-1 and V is TRBV12-3 or TRBV12-4; TCRdb outputs TRBD2, but without DNA this stays unchecked. There are 16 residues in the CDR3. CDR3 loop: CASSVTSGSSYNEQFF.

The genes are TRBV28 and TRBJ2-3. The CDR3 sequence is 15 residues long. Germline V gene data show CDR1 as MDHEN and CDR2 as SYDVKM. CDR3 amino acids: CASSFAASYTDTQYF.

This chain connects TRBV7-2 to TRBJ2-5; TCRdb designates TRBD2, a call that cannot be tested without DNA. The CDR3 has 15 residues. The germline gives CDR1 SGHTA, CDR2 FQGNSA. The CDR3: CASSAGARIRETQYF.

The chain couples TRBV4-2 to TRBJ1-1; TCRdb names TRBD1, which stays unverified in the absence of DNA. The germline CDR1 and CDR2 sequences are LGHNA and YNFKEQ. The CDR3 has 15 residues. The CDR3: CASSQDGTTHTEAFF.

The chain is built from TRBV3-1 and TRBJ1-2; the TCRdb call, TRBD1, lacks DNA for checking. This CDR3 region has 14 residues. Germline V lookup: CDR1 LGHDT, CDR2 YNNKEL (reference sequence). CDR3 in amino acids: CASSLGQQGDGYTF.

V and J are TRBV12-3 or TRBV12-4 and TRBJ2-3; TCRdb calls TRBD2, which cannot be checked without DNA. The length of the CDR3 is 17 residues. The CDR3 is CASGWRGQSLSTDTQYF.

This chain joins TRBV20-1 and TRBJ1-1. CDR3 length: 14 amino acids. CDR1 DFQATT and CDR2 SNEGSKA come from the germline V gene (reference sequence). CDR3 in amino acids: CSARDGTIGTEAFF.

The chain combines TRBV4-3 with TRBJ2-5; TCRdb's D call, TRBD2, is unchecked because there is no DNA. Looked up from germline, CDR1 is LGHNA and CDR2 is YSLEER. The CDR3 has 13 amino acids. The CDR3 region is CASSRGLEETQYF.

The chain uses TRBV5-4 and TRBJ2-2; without DNA, the TCRdb call of TRBD2 cannot be checked. There are 16 residues in the CDR3. Germline loops: CDR1 SGHNT, CDR2 YYREEE (reference sequence). The CDR3 is CASSLTSGSSSGELFF.

The chain recombines TRBV12-3 or TRBV12-4 with TRBJ2-1; the TRBD1 assignment by TCRdb is unverifiable without DNA. The CDR3 length is 13 residues. The CDR3 loop reads CASCRDQSCEQFF.

The J gene is TRBJ1-6, the V gene TRBV20-1. Germline values: CDR1 DFQATT, CDR2 SNEGSKA (reference sequence). This CDR3 has 14 residues. CDR3 sequence reads: CSASPTGYNSPLHF.

The chain has TRBV29-1 and TRBJ2-5; TCRdb outputs TRBD1, but without DNA this stays unchecked. Germline V lookup: CDR1 SQVTM, CDR2 ANQGSEA. The CDR3 is made up of 14 amino acids. Here the CDR3 reads CSATPPGGGETQYF.

The V and J genes are TRBV29-1 and TRBJ1-1; there is no DNA to check the TCRdb D call of TRBD1. Germline lookup yields CDR1 SQVTM and CDR2 ANQGSEA. The CDR3 runs to 14 residues. The CDR3 loop is CSVDRTGGYTEAFF.

CDR3 residues: CASSRTLYTEAFF. The J gene is TRBJ1-1, the V gene TRBV6-1. From germline, CDR1 is MNHNS and CDR2 SASEGT. There are 13 residues in the CDR3.

This rearrangement joins TRBV7-2 to TRBJ1-5; the D gene TCRdb calls, TRBD1, cannot be checked with no DNA. From germline, CDR1 is SGHTA and CDR2 FQGNSA. The CDR3 loop spans 17 amino acids. CDR3 sequence reads: CASSTWHLGVSNQPQHF.

The chain employs TRBV12-3 or TRBV12-4 and TRBJ1-2; the TRBD1 assignment by TCRdb is unverifiable without DNA. The CDR3 totals 15 residues. The CDR3 sequence: CASFPTDGPNYGYTF.

V usage is TRBV6-5 and J usage is TRBJ1-1. Germline CDR1 is MNHEY and CDR2 is SVGAGI. This CDR3 spans 14 amino acids. CDR3 sequence: CASSPQGSSTEAFF.

The chain couples TRBV2 to TRBJ2-1; the D call of TRBD2 rests on TCRdb alone, since no DNA is present to check it. CDR1 and CDR2 from the germline V gene are SNHLY and FYNNEI. The CDR3 has 16 residues. The CDR3 region is CASRQWGTSGSDEQFF.

The V and J genes are TRBV15 and TRBJ2-1; TCRdb outputs TRBD1, but without DNA this stays unchecked. Germline loops: CDR1 LNHNV, CDR2 YYDKDF (reference sequence). CDR3 length equals 13 residues. CDR3: CATQAPLVNEQFF.

The CDR3 protein is CASSFHRGRETQYF. The chain combines TRBV11-2 with TRBJ2-5; checking the TCRdb D call of TRBD2 is not possible without DNA. CDR3 length: 14 residues. CDR1 and CDR2 from the germline V gene are SGHAT and FQNNGV.

V gene TRBV5-1 combines with J gene TRBJ1-4. Per germline, CDR1 SGHRS and CDR2 YFSETQ. CDR3 length equals 13 residues. The CDR3: CASRPTIGEKLFF.

The chain is built from TRBV2 and TRBJ1-5; absent DNA, TCRdb's TRBD1 call cannot be checked. CDR1 SNHLY and CDR2 FYNNEI come from the germline V gene. This CDR3 comprises 14 residues. The CDR3 here is CASSIDRSNQPQHF.

The V and J genes are TRBV14 and TRBJ1-2; TCRdb's D call, TRBD1, is unchecked because there is no DNA. Germline assignment: CDR1 SGHDN and CDR2 FVKESK. The CDR3 spans 16 residues. CDR3: CASSLGQGALYYGYTF.

The gene calls are TRBV15 and TRBJ1-6. This CDR3 spans 14 amino acids. The V gene's germline CDR1 is LNHNV and CDR2 YYDKDF (reference sequence). The CDR3 spells CATSSRGGNSPLHF. The full variable domain, with the rest looked up from reference TRBV15 and TRBJ1-6, is DAMVIQNPRYQVTQFGKPVTLSCSQTLNHNVMYWYQQKSSQAPKLLFHYYDKDFNNEADTPDNFQSRRPNTSFCFLDIRSPGLGDTAMYLCATSSRGGNSPLHFGNGTRLTVT.

V and J are TRBV5-1 and TRBJ2-1; no DNA is available, so the TRBD2 call from TCRdb remains unchecked. The CDR3 spans 19 residues. CDR1 is SGHRS and CDR2 is YFSETQ in the germline V gene. The CDR3 protein is CASSSGGLAGARSYNEQFF.

This chain connects TRBV10-3 to TRBJ2-1; without DNA, the TCRdb call of TRBD1 cannot be checked. Germline-derived CDR1 and CDR2 are ENHRY and SYGVKD. The CDR3 consists of 13 residues. CDR3: CAIGGSNPTGQFF.

The chain couples TRBV18 to TRBJ1-1; TCRdb calls TRBD1, which cannot be checked without DNA. Germline CDR1 and CDR2: KGHSH and LQKENI. The CDR3 runs 16 residues. This CDR3 reads CASSRWTGTLNTEAFF.